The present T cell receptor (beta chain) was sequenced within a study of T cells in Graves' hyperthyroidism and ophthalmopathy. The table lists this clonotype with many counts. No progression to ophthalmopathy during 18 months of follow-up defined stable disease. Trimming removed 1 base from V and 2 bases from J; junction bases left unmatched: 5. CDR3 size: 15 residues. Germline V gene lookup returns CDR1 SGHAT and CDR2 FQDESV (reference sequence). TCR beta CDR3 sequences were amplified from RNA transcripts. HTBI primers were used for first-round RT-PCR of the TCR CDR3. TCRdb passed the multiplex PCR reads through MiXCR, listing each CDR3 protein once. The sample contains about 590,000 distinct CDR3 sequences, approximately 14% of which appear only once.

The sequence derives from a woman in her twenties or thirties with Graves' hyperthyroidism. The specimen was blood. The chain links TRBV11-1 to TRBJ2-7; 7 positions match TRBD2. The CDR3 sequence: CASSLDGRNTYEQYF. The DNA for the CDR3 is TGTGCCAGCAGCTTAGACGGGAGGAATACCTACGAGCAGTACTTC.